Given below is one TCR beta chain in context. The sample is drawn from a study of T-cell reconstitution after alpha-beta-depleted transplantation in children. TCRbeta library preparation incorporated unique molecular identifiers. TCRdb fed the PCR reads into MiXCR, producing one record per CDR3 protein. This sample yields a few hundred thousand distinct CDR3 sequences, of which less than 15% are seen a single time; 3.5% to 4.5% belongs to the top ten. The CDR3 covers 13 residues. The V gene lost 4 bases and the J gene lost 1 base, with 10 bases spanning the gap. From germline, CDR1 is SQVTM and CDR2 ANQGSEA.

This sample comprised PBMCs, obtained from the stem cell graft. The chain links TRBV29-1 to TRBJ1-1; D is unclear. The TCR comes from a human donor who donated a stem cell graft to a child with Fanconi anemia. In DNA, the CDR3 is TGCAGCGTTGCGGAGGTGGGGAACACTGAAGCTTTCTTT. The encoded protein is CSVAEVGNTEAFF.